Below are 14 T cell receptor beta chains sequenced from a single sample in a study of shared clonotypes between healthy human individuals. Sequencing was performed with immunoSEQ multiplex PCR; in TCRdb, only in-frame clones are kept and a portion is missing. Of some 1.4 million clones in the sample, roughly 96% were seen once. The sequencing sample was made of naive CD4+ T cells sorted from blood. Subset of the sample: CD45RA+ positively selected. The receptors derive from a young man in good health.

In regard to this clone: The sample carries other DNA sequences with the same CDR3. The CDR3 loop reads CASRGDSSYEQYF. DNA for the CDR3: TGTGCCAGCAGAGGAGACAGTTCCTACGAGCAGTACTTC. The genes are TRBV2 and TRBJ2-7; possibly TRBD1 for D (5 bases). This CDR3 is built from 13 residues. With 6 bases removed from V and 1 base from J, the gap between germline ends came to 10 bases. In germline, CDR1 is SNHLY, CDR2 FYNNEI.

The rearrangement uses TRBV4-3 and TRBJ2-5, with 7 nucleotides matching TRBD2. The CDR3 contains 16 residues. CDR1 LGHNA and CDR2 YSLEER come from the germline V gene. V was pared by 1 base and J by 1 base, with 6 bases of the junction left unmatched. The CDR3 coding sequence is TGCGCCAGCAGCCAAGCTAGCGGATTAGGCCAAGAGACCCAGTACTTC. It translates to CASSQASGLGQETQYF.

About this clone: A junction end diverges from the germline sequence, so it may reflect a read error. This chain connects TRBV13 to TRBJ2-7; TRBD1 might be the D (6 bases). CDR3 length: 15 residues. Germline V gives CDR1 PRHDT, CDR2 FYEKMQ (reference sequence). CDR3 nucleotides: TGTGCCAGCAGCCTAGGACAGATTTCCCCCTACGAGCAGTACTTC. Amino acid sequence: CASSLGQISPYEQYF.

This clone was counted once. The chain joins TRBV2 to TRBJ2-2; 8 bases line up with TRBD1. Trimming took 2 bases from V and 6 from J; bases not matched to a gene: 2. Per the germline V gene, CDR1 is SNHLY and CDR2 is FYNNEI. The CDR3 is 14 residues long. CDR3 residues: CASSEQGAAGELFF. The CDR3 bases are TGTGCCAGCAGTGAACAGGGGGCCGCCGGGGAGCTGTTTTTT.

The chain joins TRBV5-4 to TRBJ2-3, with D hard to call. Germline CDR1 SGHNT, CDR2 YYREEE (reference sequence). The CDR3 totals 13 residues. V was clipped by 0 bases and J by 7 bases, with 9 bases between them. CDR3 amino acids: CASSLEVAYTQYF. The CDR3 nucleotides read TGTGCCAGCAGCTTGGAGGTGGCCTATACGCAGTATTTT.

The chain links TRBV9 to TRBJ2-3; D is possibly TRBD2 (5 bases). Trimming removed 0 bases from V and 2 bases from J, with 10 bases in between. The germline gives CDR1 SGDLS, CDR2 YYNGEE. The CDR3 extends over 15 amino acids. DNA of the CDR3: TGTGCCAGCAGCGTAGGGTGGAGGAACACAGATACGCAGTATTTT. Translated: CASSVGWRNTDTQYF.

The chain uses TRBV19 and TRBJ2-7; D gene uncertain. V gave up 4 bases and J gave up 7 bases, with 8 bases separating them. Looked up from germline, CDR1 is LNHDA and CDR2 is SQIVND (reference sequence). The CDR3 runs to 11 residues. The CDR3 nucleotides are TGTGCCAGTAGTAATACATGGGAGCAGTACTTC. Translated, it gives CASSNTWEQYF.

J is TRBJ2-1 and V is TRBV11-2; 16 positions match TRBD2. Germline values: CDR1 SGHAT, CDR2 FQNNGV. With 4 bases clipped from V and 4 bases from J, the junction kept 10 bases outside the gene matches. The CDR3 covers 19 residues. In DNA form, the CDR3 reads TGTGCCAGCAGCTATAGGGGGCCGGGACTAGCGGGAGGGTACAATGAGCAGTTCTTC. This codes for CASSYRGPGLAGGYNEQFF.

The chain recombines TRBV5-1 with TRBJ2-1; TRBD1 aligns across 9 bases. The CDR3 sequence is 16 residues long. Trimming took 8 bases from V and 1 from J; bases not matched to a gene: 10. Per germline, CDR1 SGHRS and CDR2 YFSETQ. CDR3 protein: CASGTGFTMSYNEQFF. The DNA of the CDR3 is TGCGCCAGTGGGACAGGGTTTACTATGTCCTACAATGAGCAGTTCTTC. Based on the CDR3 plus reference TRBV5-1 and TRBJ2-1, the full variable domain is KAGVTQTPRYLIKTRGQQVTLSCSPISGHRSVSWYQQTPGQGLQFLFEYFSETQRNKGNFPGRFSGRQFSNSRSEMNVSTLELGDSALYLCASGTGFTMSYNEQFFGPGTRLTVL.

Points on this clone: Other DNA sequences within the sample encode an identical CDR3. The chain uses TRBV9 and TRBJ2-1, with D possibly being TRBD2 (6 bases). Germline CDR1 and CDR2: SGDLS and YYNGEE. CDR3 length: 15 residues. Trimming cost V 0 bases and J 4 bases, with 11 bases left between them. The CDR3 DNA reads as TGTGCCAGCAGCGTAGGGGGAGGCTCTTACAATGAGCAGTTCTTC. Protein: CASSVGGGSYNEQFF.

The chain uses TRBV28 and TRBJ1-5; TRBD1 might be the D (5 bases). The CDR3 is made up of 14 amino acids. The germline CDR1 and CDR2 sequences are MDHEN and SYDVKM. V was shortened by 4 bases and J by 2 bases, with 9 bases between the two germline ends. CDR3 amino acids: CASSSGSGNQPQHF. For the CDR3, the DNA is TGTGCCAGCAGTTCAGGGTCGGGCAATCAGCCCCAGCATTTT.

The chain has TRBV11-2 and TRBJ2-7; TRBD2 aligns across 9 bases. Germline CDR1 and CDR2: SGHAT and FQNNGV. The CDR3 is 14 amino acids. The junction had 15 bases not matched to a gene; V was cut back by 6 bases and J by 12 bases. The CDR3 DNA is TGTGCCAGCAGACCCGGTCTAGCGGGATCCTGGGGGTACTTC. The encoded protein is CASRPGLAGSWGYF.

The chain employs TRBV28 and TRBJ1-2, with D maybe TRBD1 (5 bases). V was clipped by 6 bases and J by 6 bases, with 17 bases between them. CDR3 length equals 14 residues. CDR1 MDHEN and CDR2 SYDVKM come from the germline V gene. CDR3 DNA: TGTGCCAGCAGGCGCCCCGAGGGGAAGCATGGCTACACCTTC. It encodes CASRRPEGKHGYTF.

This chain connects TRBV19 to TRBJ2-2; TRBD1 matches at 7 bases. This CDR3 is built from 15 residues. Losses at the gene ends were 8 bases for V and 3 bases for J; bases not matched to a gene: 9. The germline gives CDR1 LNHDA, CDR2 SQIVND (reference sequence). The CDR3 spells CASAKLQGYTGELFF. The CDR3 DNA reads TGTGCCAGTGCAAAGCTACAGGGGTACACCGGGGAGCTGTTTTTT.